The 15 T cell receptor beta chains below come from one sample, sequenced in a study of blood T cell repertoires in COVID-19. Repertoires were generated with immunoSEQ multiplex PCR, while TCRdb's copy carries only in-frame clones and drops some. This table has about 270,000 clones, 70% to 90% appearing once. Sequencing used PBMCs or T cells enriched from blood (not recorded which). All receptors come from a woman aged 25 to 39 with acute COVID-19.

V usage is TRBV27 and J usage is TRBJ2-7, with a tentative D call TRBD2 (6 bases). The CDR3 is made up of 15 amino acids. V lost 5 bases and J lost 7, with 21 bases in between. The germline V gene encodes CDR1 MNHEY and CDR2 SMNVEV (reference sequence). The CDR3 here is CASSPSSTGTGEQYF. The CDR3 bases are TGTGCCAGCAGTCCATCTTCCACTGGGACTGGTGAGCAGTACTTC.

This sequence joins TRBV5-1 and TRBJ2-3; D is perhaps TRBD1 (5 bases). With 0 bases removed from V and 3 bases from J, the gap between germline ends came to 8 bases. Germline loops: CDR1 SGHRS, CDR2 YFSETQ. The CDR3 sequence is 14 residues long. The CDR3: CASSLGPGTDTQYF. The CDR3 nucleotides are TGCGCCAGCAGCTTGGGTCCAGGGACAGATACGCAGTATTTT.

The chain links TRBV5-1 to TRBJ2-1, with a weak D call TRBD2 (6 bases). Germline lookup yields CDR1 SGHRS and CDR2 YFSETQ. V was clipped by 0 bases and J by 2 bases, with 12 bases between them. There are 16 residues in the CDR3. The CDR3 sequence: CASSLVAGSPYNEQFF. CDR3 in DNA: TGCGCCAGCAGCTTGGTTGCGGGGAGTCCCTACAATGAGCAGTTCTTC. Full variable domain (rest looked up from reference TRBV5-1 and TRBJ2-1): KAGVTQTPRYLIKTRGQQVTLSCSPISGHRSVSWYQQTPGQGLQFLFEYFSETQRNKGNFPGRFSGRQFSNSRSEMNVSTLELGDSALYLCASSLVAGSPYNEQFFGPGTRLTVL.

The V call is TRBV15, the J call TRBJ1-3; D gene uncertain. This CDR3 has 16 residues. Per germline, CDR1 LNHNV and CDR2 YYDKDF (reference sequence). V was clipped by 0 bases and J by 3 bases, with 12 bases between them. The CDR3 nucleotides are TGTGCCACCAGCAGAGAATCACCGATCAGTGGAAACACCATATATTTT. Its translation: CATSRESPISGNTIYF.

CDR3 bases: TGTGCCACCAGTACACAGGAGAACACTGAAGCTTTCTTT. Its protein is CATSTQENTEAFF. This sequence joins TRBV24-1 and TRBJ1-1; TRBD1 is a possible D gene (5 bases). The CDR3 consists of 13 residues. Trimming removed 6 bases at V and 1 base at J, with 8 bases between. Looked up from germline, CDR1 is KGHDR and CDR2 is SFDVKD.

The V and J genes are TRBV5-5 and TRBJ2-1; 10 nucleotides line up with TRBD1. V lost 2 bases, J lost 1 base, and 9 bases stayed unmatched. The CDR3 spans 18 residues. Germline V gene data show CDR1 as SGHKS and CDR2 as YYEKEE (reference sequence). This CDR3 is CASSFLGQGGSSYNEQFF. Here the CDR3 DNA reads TGTGCCAGCAGCTTCCTAGGACAGGGGGGGTCTTCCTACAATGAGCAGTTCTTC.

The V gene is TRBV28, the J gene TRBJ1-1; D is unresolved. Germline V gene data show CDR1 as MDHEN and CDR2 as SYDVKM. V lost 1 base to trimming and J lost 1 base, with 4 bases between them. The CDR3 loop spans 13 amino acids. This CDR3 reads CASSLSSNTEAFF. The DNA of the CDR3 is TGTGCCAGCAGTTTATCTTCGAACACTGAAGCTTTCTTT.

V is TRBV27 and J is TRBJ1-6; D call uncertain. This CDR3 region has 18 residues. V was pared by 0 bases and J by 3 bases, with 15 bases between. Germline-derived CDR1 and CDR2 are MNHEY and SMNVEV (reference sequence). CDR3 bases: TGTGCCAGCAGTTTATCGATCCTACGATCCGACTATAATTCACCCCTCCACTTT. As protein: CASSLSILRSDYNSPLHF.

V gene TRBV12-3 or TRBV12-4 combines with J gene TRBJ1-1; no clear D. CDR3 length equals 11 residues. V was clipped by 4 bases and J by 11 bases, with 11 bases between them. CDR3 sequence (DNA): TGTGCCAGCAGTTCAGGATCCAGGGCTTTCTTT. Amino acid sequence: CASSSGSRAFF.

CDR3 sequence: CASTLTGEVYNEQFF. CDR3 DNA sequence: TGTGCCAGTACCCTGACAGGGGAAGTGTACAATGAGCAGTTCTTC. V gene TRBV19 combines with J gene TRBJ2-1; 8 bases are a match to TRBD1. The CDR3 loop spans 15 amino acids. Germline assignment: CDR1 LNHDA and CDR2 SQIVND (reference sequence). The junction had 9 bases not matched to a gene; V was cut back by 7 bases and J by 4 bases. Looking up the rest from reference TRBV19 and TRBJ2-1 gives the full variable domain: DGGITQSPKYLFRKEGQNVTLSCEQNLNHDAMYWYRQDPGQGLRLIYYSQIVNDFQKGDIAEGYSVSREKKESFPLTVTSAQKNPTAFYLCASTLTGEVYNEQFFGPGTRLTVL.

The CDR3 loop is CASSPGGADTGELFF. In DNA, the CDR3 is TGTGCCAGCAGCCCGGGGGGGGCGGACACCGGGGAGCTGTTTTTT. This chain links TRBV9 with TRBJ2-2; 8 positions match TRBD2. Losses at the gene ends were 4 bases for V and 3 bases for J; bases not matched to a gene: 5. The germline CDR1 and CDR2 sequences are SGDLS and YYNGEE. The CDR3 is 15 residues long.

J is TRBJ2-7 and V is TRBV6-2 or TRBV6-3; D is unresolved. This CDR3 contains 12 residues. The germline CDR1 and CDR2 sequences are MNHEY and SVGEGT. The V end lost 2 bases, the J end lost 2 bases, and 4 bases lay between the germline ends. The CDR3 protein is CASSYETYEQYF. The CDR3 bases are TGTGCCAGCAGTTACGAGACCTACGAGCAGTACTTC.

V gene TRBV7-2 combines with J gene TRBJ2-2; possibly TRBD2 for D (6 bases). The germline gives CDR1 SGHTA, CDR2 FQGNSA. This CDR3 has 14 amino acids. The ends were cut back, 5 bases at V and 5 bases at J, with 12 bases in the middle. CDR3 bases: TGTGCCAGCAGCCCGGGGGTGGATACCGGGGAGCTGTTTTTT. It codes for CASSPGVDTGELFF.

V is TRBV9 and J is TRBJ2-5; 9 bases are a match to TRBD2. The CDR3 totals 16 residues. The germline V gene encodes CDR1 SGDLS and CDR2 YYNGEE. V was pared by 0 bases and J by 4 bases, with 7 bases of the junction left unmatched. The CDR3 nucleotides read TGTGCCAGCAGCGTAGGAGGTAGCGGGAGAGGAGAGACCCAGTACTTC. This sequence encodes CASSVGGSGRGETQYF.

V and J are TRBV6-5 and TRBJ1-6; D is undetermined. This CDR3 spans 14 amino acids. Trimming cost V 5 bases and J 8 bases, with 13 bases left between them. CDR1 is MNHEY, CDR2 SVGAGI, per germline. Written as DNA, the CDR3 is TGTGCCAGCAGTCCGGTAGGGAGTGATTCACCCCTCCACTTT. Translating it yields CASSPVGSDSPLHF.